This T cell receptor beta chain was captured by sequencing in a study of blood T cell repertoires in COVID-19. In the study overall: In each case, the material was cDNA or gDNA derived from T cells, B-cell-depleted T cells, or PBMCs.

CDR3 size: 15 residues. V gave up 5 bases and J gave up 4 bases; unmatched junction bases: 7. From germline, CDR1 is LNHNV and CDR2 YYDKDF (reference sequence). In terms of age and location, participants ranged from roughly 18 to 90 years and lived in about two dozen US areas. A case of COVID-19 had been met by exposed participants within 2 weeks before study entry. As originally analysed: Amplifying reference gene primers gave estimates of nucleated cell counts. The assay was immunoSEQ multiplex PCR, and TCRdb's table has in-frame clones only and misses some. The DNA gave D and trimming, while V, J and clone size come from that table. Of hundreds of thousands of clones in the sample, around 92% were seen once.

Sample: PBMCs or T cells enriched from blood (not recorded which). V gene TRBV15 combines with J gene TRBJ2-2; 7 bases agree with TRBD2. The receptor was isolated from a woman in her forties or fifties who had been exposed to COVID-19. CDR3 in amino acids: CATSEYPGGTGELFF. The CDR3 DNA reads TGTGCCACCAGCGAATACCCGGGGGGCACCGGGGAGCTGTTTTTT.